The 6 T cell receptor beta chains below all came from one sample that was sequenced in a study of T cell repertoires in cytomegalovirus infection. TCRdb reprocessed the reads via MiXCR and lists one record per CDR3 protein. Here the sample spans approximately 320,000 distinct CDR3 sequences, 9.5% being singletons. Material: PBMCs. All receptors come from a human donor in good health (CMV status not recorded). Some clones in this sample may be carry-over from other donors' samples.

This clonotype was seen ten or more times. This rearrangement joins TRBV7-3 to TRBJ2-2; tentative D call: TRBD1 (6 bases). Germline V gives CDR1 SGHTA, CDR2 FQGTGA. This CDR3 comprises 14 residues. Trimming cost V 4 bases and J 7 bases, with 13 bases left between them. The CDR3 loop reads CASSSGQYRGELFF. The CDR3 DNA reads as TGTGCCAGCAGCTCAGGACAGTACCGCGGGGAGCTGTTTTTT. Drawing the rest from reference TRBV7-3 and TRBJ2-2, the complete variable domain is GAGVSQTPSNKVTEKGKYVELRCDPISGHTALYWYRQSLGQGPEFLIYFQGTGAADDSGLPNDRFFAVRPEGSVSTLKIQRTERGDSAVYLCASSSGQYRGELFFGEGSRLTVL.

The rearrangement joins TRBV6-5 to TRBJ1-4; D is unclear. This CDR3 has 18 residues. The V end was cut by 0 bases, the J end by 6 bases, with 20 bases between. Looked up from germline, CDR1 is MNHEY and CDR2 is SVGAGI. In DNA, the CDR3 is TGTGCCAGCAGTTACTCGCCCGGGAAATATGATACATATGAAAAACTGTTTTTT. This sequence encodes CASSYSPGKYDTYEKLFF.

In its sample, this clonotype was seen many times. The chain couples TRBV7-2 to TRBJ2-1; D unclear. Trimming took off 5 bases at V and 9 bases at J, with 11 bases between the two ends. Germline V gene lookup returns CDR1 SGHTA and CDR2 FQGNSA. The CDR3 extends over 12 amino acids. The CDR3 DNA reads as TGTGCCAGCAGCCCCCGGTGGGGTGAGCAGTTCTTC. It is translated as CASSPRWGEQFF.

This clonotype was seen a handful of times. The V and J genes are TRBV19 and TRBJ2-3, with 11 nucleotides matching TRBD2. The J segment lost 3 bases and the V segment lost 3 bases, leaving 5 bases of the junction unmatched. This CDR3 is built from 16 residues. CDR1 and CDR2 from the germline V gene are LNHDA and SQIVND (reference sequence). CDR3 in amino acids: CASSIPTSGATDTQYF. CDR3 DNA sequence: TGTGCCAGTAGTATTCCGACTAGCGGGGCTACAGATACGCAGTATTTT.

This clonotype was seen at least ten times. V gene TRBV7-2 combines with J gene TRBJ1-1; a weak D match, TRBD1 (5 bases). Trimming pared 2 bases from V and 0 bases from J, leaving 10 bases between. CDR1 SGHTA and CDR2 FQGNSA come from the germline V gene. The CDR3 extends over 15 amino acids. CDR3 loop: CASSLRRGLNTEAFF. CDR3 bases: TGTGCCAGCAGCTTACGGAGGGGCCTGAACACTGAAGCTTTCTTT.

The table lists this clonotype with many counts. The gene calls are TRBV28 and TRBJ2-4; 8 bases map to TRBD2. CDR3 size: 15 residues. With V trimmed by 3 bases and J by 0 bases, 1 base remained unmatched. Germline V gene sequence: CDR1 MDHEN, CDR2 SYDVKM. The CDR3 DNA sequence: TGTGCCAGCAGTTTTAGCGGGATAGCCAAAAACATTCAGTACTTC. This translates into CASSFSGIAKNIQYF.